This is a list of T cell receptor beta chains from one sample in a study of blood T cell repertoires in COVID-19. TCRdb's copy holds only in-frame clones and misses some; the assay was immunoSEQ multiplex PCR. The data show about 230,000 clones, with 85% to 90% seen just once and approximately 2.8% held by the top ten. The sequencing sample was made of PBMCs or T cells enriched from blood (not recorded which). These receptors all come from a woman aged 45-60 years in a cohort exposed to, infected with or recovered from COVID-19 (not recorded which). CDR3s include the opening cysteine and the closing phenylalanine or tryptophan. Each record gives: V gene, J gene, clone size, CDR3 length, D gene, CDR3 protein, CDR3 DNA. The D gene is left open where the match is weak. Clone size is shown for a subset of rows, as once, few, many or a class of expanded clone.

V: TRBV18; J: TRBJ1-1; size: once; length: 13; D: NA; CDR3: CASSPGRVAEAFF; DNA: TGTGCCAGCTCACCAGGGAGGGTCGCTGAAGCTTTCTTT
V: TRBV10-3; J: TRBJ1-6; size: NA; length: 14; D: NA; CDR3: CAISETGQYSPLHF; DNA: TGTGCCATCAGCGAGACAGGACAATATTCACCCCTCCACTTT
V: TRBV14; J: TRBJ2-7; size: NA; length: 15; D: TRBD1; CDR3: CASSQVGGQAYEQYF; DNA: TGTGCCAGCAGCCAAGTGGGGGGACAGGCCTACGAGCAGTACTTC
V: TRBV19; J: TRBJ1-1; size: NA; length: 13; D: NA; CDR3: CASSKYTGGEAFF; DNA: TGTGCCAGTAGTAAATATACGGGGGGTGAAGCTTTCTTT
V: TRBV12-3/TRBV12-4; J: TRBJ1-4; size: once; length: 13; D: NA; CDR3: CASRELGGEKLFF; DNA: TGTGCCAGCAGGGAGTTAGGCGGCGAAAAACTGTTTTTT
V: TRBV5-4; J: TRBJ1-2; size: NA; length: 14; D: NA; CDR3: CASSDQGGNYGYTF; DNA: TGTGCCAGCAGCGACCAAGGAGGGAACTATGGCTACACCTTC
V: TRBV5-1; J: TRBJ1-6; size: NA; length: 15; D: TRBD1; CDR3: CASSFQGGHNSPLHF; DNA: TGCGCCAGCAGCTTTCAGGGGGGCCATAATTCACCCCTCCACTTT
V: TRBV19; J: TRBJ2-2; size: NA; length: 15; D: NA; CDR3: CASSQEGRSTGELFF; DNA: TGTGCCAGTTCCCAGGAGGGCCGCTCCACCGGGGAGCTGTTTTTT
V: TRBV29-1; J: TRBJ2-7; size: NA; length: 16; D: NA; CDR3: CSVGSLGAIGSYEQYF; DNA: TGCAGCGTTGGAAGCTTAGGGGCCATCGGCTCCTACGAGCAGTACTTC
V: TRBV6-5; J: TRBJ1-5; size: NA; length: 15; D: TRBD1; CDR3: CASSRDRGGNQPQHF; DNA: TGTGCCAGCAGCCGGGACAGGGGCGGTAATCAGCCCCAGCATTTT
V: TRBV9; J: TRBJ2-5; size: NA; length: 14; D: NA; CDR3: CASSTTQGRETQYF; DNA: TGTGCCAGCAGCACCACCCAGGGGCGAGAGACCCAGTACTTC
V: TRBV7-9; J: TRBJ2-5; size: NA; length: 15; D: NA; CDR3: CASSLNAGFGETQYF; DNA: TGTGCCAGCAGCTTAAATGCGGGGTTTGGAGAGACCCAGTACTTC
V: TRBV6-6; J: TRBJ1-5; size: NA; length: 14; D: NA; CDR3: CASSADNSNQPQHF; DNA: TGTGCCAGCAGTGCGGACAATAGCAATCAGCCCCAGCATTTT
V: TRBV27; J: TRBJ1-6; size: NA; length: 16; D: NA; CDR3: CASSYRSSGSNSPLHF; DNA: TGTGCCAGCAGTTACCGCAGCAGTGGGAGTAATTCACCCCTCCACTTT
V: TRBV29-1; J: TRBJ2-1; size: NA; length: 10; D: NA; CDR3: CSALSHEQFF; DNA: TGCAGCGCTCTAAGCCATGAGCAGTTCTTC
V: TRBV21-1; J: TRBJ2-6; size: NA; length: 17; D: NA; CDR3: CASSRRGFHSGANVLTF; DNA: TGTGCCAGCAGCAGAAGGGGGTTCCACTCTGGGGCCAACGTCCTGACTTTC
V: TRBV29-1; J: TRBJ1-6; size: NA; length: 13; D: NA; CDR3: CSVMTVNNSPLHF; DNA: TGCAGCGTTATGACAGTTAATAATTCACCCCTCCACTTT
V: TRBV5-4; J: TRBJ1-1; size: NA; length: 15; D: NA; CDR3: CASSLVRDMNTEAFF; DNA: TGTGCCAGCAGCTTGGTCAGGGATATGAACACTGAAGCTTTCTTT
V: TRBV11-2; J: TRBJ2-5; size: once; length: 15; D: NA; CDR3: CASSLEVGGWQTQYF; DNA: TGTGCCAGCAGCTTAGAAGTGGGCGGGTGGCAGACCCAGTACTTC
V: TRBV7-2; J: TRBJ1-2; size: NA; length: 15; D: TRBD1; CDR3: CASSLDGQDNYGYTF; DNA: TGTGCCAGCAGCTTAGATGGACAGGACAACTATGGCTACACCTTC
V: TRBV19; J: TRBJ1-1; size: NA; length: 13; D: NA; CDR3: CASSIRVYTEAFF; DNA: TGTGCCAGTAGTATTCGGGTTTACACTGAAGCTTTCTTT
V: TRBV19; J: TRBJ1-1; size: once; length: 13; D: NA; CDR3: CASSIGVDTEAFF; DNA: TGTGCCAGTAGTATTGGAGTTGACACTGAAGCTTTCTTT
V: TRBV2; J: TRBJ2-3; size: few; length: 15; D: NA; CDR3: CASSEGARGTDTQYF; DNA: TGTGCCAGCAGTGAAGGAGCGAGGGGGACAGATACGCAGTATTTT
V: TRBV18; J: TRBJ2-5; size: few; length: 14; D: NA; CDR3: CASSPPSGTETQYF; DNA: TGTGCCAGCTCACCACCGTCGGGAACTGAGACCCAGTACTTC
V: TRBV10-2; J: TRBJ1-6; size: NA; length: 14; D: TRBD1; CDR3: CASSETGGNSPLHF; DNA: TGCGCCAGCAGTGAGACAGGGGGTAATTCACCCCTCCACTTT
V: TRBV28; J: TRBJ2-7; size: NA; length: 14; D: TRBD1; CDR3: CASSRDRDVSEQYF; DNA: TGTGCCAGCAGTCGGGACAGGGACGTCTCCGAGCAGTACTTC
V: TRBV18; J: TRBJ1-2; size: NA; length: 14; D: TRBD1; CDR3: CASSPPGTAYGYTF; DNA: TGTGCCAGCTCACCACCGGGGACAGCGTATGGCTACACCTTC
V: TRBV9; J: TRBJ1-2; size: NA; length: 16; D: NA; CDR3: CASSLESAPANYGYTF; DNA: TGTGCCAGCAGCTTAGAATCCGCCCCAGCTAACTATGGCTACACCTTC
V: TRBV6-5; J: TRBJ1-2; size: NA; length: 13; D: NA; CDR3: CATGRRANYGYTF; DNA: TGTGCCACGGGTCGGAGAGCTAACTATGGCTACACCTTC
V: TRBV5-5; J: TRBJ1-4; size: NA; length: 13; D: NA; CDR3: CASSLSPGEKLFF; DNA: TGTGCCAGCAGCTTGAGCCCTGGTGAAAAACTGTTTTTT
V: TRBV6-5; J: TRBJ2-2; size: NA; length: 15; D: NA; CDR3: CASKRRRSNTGELFF; DNA: TGTGCCAGCAAAAGGCGGCGGTCGAACACCGGGGAGCTGTTTTTT
V: TRBV19; J: TRBJ1-3; size: once; length: 20; D: TRBD1; CDR3: CASTTLREWTGHNSGNTIYF; DNA: TGTGCCAGTACTACTCTACGGGAGTGGACAGGGCATAACTCTGGAAACACCATATATTTT
V: TRBV6-2/TRBV6-3; J: TRBJ2-7; size: NA; length: 14; D: NA; CDR3: CASTPRRGDNEQYF; DNA: TGTGCCAGCACCCCAAGGCGCGGCGATAACGAGCAGTACTTC
V: TRBV7-6; J: TRBJ2-7; size: NA; length: 11; D: NA; CDR3: CASSSLAEQYF; DNA: TGTGCCAGCAGCTCTCTAGCTGAGCAGTACTTC
V: TRBV5-4; J: TRBJ2-1; size: NA; length: 14; D: NA; CDR3: CASSLTGSYNEQFF; DNA: TGTGCCAGCAGCTTGACTGGCTCCTACAATGAGCAGTTCTTC
V: TRBV9; J: TRBJ1-2; size: NA; length: 14; D: NA; CDR3: CASSGNGGFYGYTF; DNA: TGTGCCAGCAGCGGAAATGGGGGGTTCTATGGCTACACCTTC
V: TRBV2; J: TRBJ1-5; size: NA; length: 13; D: NA; CDR3: CASSGVSDQPQHF; DNA: TGTGCCAGCAGTGGGGTTAGCGATCAGCCCCAGCATTTT
V: TRBV6-4; J: TRBJ1-4; size: NA; length: 17; D: NA; CDR3: CASSDYPGAATNEKLFF; DNA: TGTGCCAGCAGTGACTACCCAGGTGCAGCAACTAATGAAAAACTGTTTTTT
V: TRBV3-1/TRBV3-2; J: TRBJ2-1; size: few; length: 20; D: TRBD2; CDR3: CASSQDLAGGPVTSDNEQFF; DNA: TGTGCCAGCAGCCAAGATTTGGCGGGGGGGCCGGTTACTTCCGACAATGAGCAGTTCTTC
V: TRBV7-3; J: TRBJ1-2; size: NA; length: 13; D: TRBD1; CDR3: CASSFRGLEGYTF; DNA: TGTGCCAGCAGCTTCAGGGGGTTAGAGGGCTACACCTTC
V: TRBV7-6; J: TRBJ2-7; size: once; length: 15; D: TRBD1; CDR3: CASSPGQGAYYEQYF; DNA: TGTGCCAGCAGCCCGGGACAGGGGGCTTACTACGAGCAGTACTTC
V: TRBV7-8; J: TRBJ1-1; size: NA; length: 13; D: NA; CDR3: CASSLVQGFEAFF; DNA: TGTGCCAGCAGCTTAGTTCAGGGCTTTGAAGCTTTCTTT
V: TRBV15; J: TRBJ1-5; size: once; length: 15; D: TRBD1; CDR3: CATSIHTGANQPQHF; DNA: TGTGCCACCAGCATACATACAGGGGCGAATCAGCCCCAGCATTTT
V: TRBV19; J: TRBJ2-1; size: NA; length: 15; D: TRBD1; CDR3: CASSIGDRGYNEQFF; DNA: TGTGCCAGTAGTATCGGAGACAGGGGATACAATGAGCAGTTCTTC
V: TRBV11-3; J: TRBJ2-3; size: once; length: 13; D: NA; CDR3: CASSSGWGDTQYF; DNA: TGTGCCAGCAGCTCAGGGTGGGGAGATACGCAGTATTTT
V: TRBV12-3/TRBV12-4; J: TRBJ1-6; size: NA; length: 13; D: TRBD1; CDR3: CASSPLGQGPRDF; DNA: TGTGCCAGCAGTCCCCTGGGACAGGGTCCTCGGGACTTT
V: TRBV4-2; J: TRBJ2-2; size: many; length: 17; D: NA; CDR3: CASRTKIPDRNTGELFF; DNA: TGTGCCAGCAGAACCAAGATCCCCGACAGGAACACCGGGGAGCTGTTTTTT
V: TRBV4-2; J: TRBJ1-1; size: NA; length: 12; D: NA; CDR3: CASSQDPRGAFF; DNA: TGTGCCAGCAGCCAAGATCCCAGGGGAGCTTTCTTT
V: TRBV14; J: TRBJ2-7; size: NA; length: 14; D: NA; CDR3: CASSQDHWFYEQYF; DNA: TGTGCCAGCAGCCAAGATCACTGGTTCTATGAGCAGTACTTC
V: TRBV18; J: TRBJ1-1; size: NA; length: 12; D: TRBD1; CDR3: CASSPVTGGSFF; DNA: TGTGCCAGCTCACCAGTAACAGGGGGGTCTTTCTTT
V: TRBV30; J: TRBJ1-4; size: NA; length: 14; D: NA; CDR3: CAWSVPGWNEKLFF; DNA: TGTGCCTGGAGTGTACCAGGGTGGAATGAAAAACTGTTTTTT
V: TRBV3-1/TRBV3-2; J: TRBJ2-7; size: once; length: 17; D: TRBD2; CDR3: CASSQAPPTSGVGEQYF; DNA: TGTGCCAGCAGCCAAGCCCCCCCGACTAGCGGGGTAGGTGAGCAGTACTTC
V: TRBV5-5; J: TRBJ1-1; size: NA; length: 16; D: NA; CDR3: CASSPLGEVWNTEAFF; DNA: TGTGCCAGCAGCCCCCTGGGGGAGGTCTGGAACACTGAAGCTTTCTTT